The rows below give T cell receptor beta chains drawn from one sample of a study of shared clonotypes between healthy human individuals. TCRdb keeps only in-frame clones here, not all; method: immunoSEQ multiplex PCR. The profile shows millions of clones, about 95% of them singletons. The material sequenced was naive CD8+ T cells sorted from blood. Receptors originate from a man between 18 and 29 years old in good health. Each CDR3 is given with its conserved first and last residue. The order of the fields is D gene, J gene, CDR3 length, clone size, V gene, CDR3 DNA, CDR3 protein. A D gene is named only where the DNA matches it firmly. Some rows mark clone size as missing; the rest say once, few, many or name a class of expanded clone.

d_call: TRBD2; j_call: TRBJ2-5; cdr3_length: 17; clone_size: .; v_call: TRBV9; cdr3_nt: TGTGCCAGCAGCCCAGGACTAGCGGGGGTGTATCAAGAGACCCAGTACTTC; cdr3_aa: CASSPGLAGVYQETQYF
d_call: TRBD2; j_call: TRBJ2-5; cdr3_length: 16; clone_size: .; v_call: TRBV10-3; cdr3_nt: TGTGCCATCAGCAAGACTAGCGGGGAGTACCAAGAGACCCAGTACTTC; cdr3_aa: CAISKTSGEYQETQYF
d_call: .; j_call: TRBJ1-4; cdr3_length: 11; clone_size: .; v_call: TRBV29-1; cdr3_nt: TGCAGCGTTGTCGTTAATGAAAAACTGTTTTTT; cdr3_aa: CSVVVNEKLFF
d_call: .; j_call: TRBJ2-1; cdr3_length: 13; clone_size: .; v_call: TRBV2; cdr3_nt: TGTGCCAGCAGTGCCACCAAGGCAGGTGAGCAGTTCTTC; cdr3_aa: CASSATKAGEQFF
d_call: .; j_call: TRBJ2-1; cdr3_length: 12; clone_size: .; v_call: TRBV10-3; cdr3_nt: TGTGCCACCGGGGAAGGTTACAATGAGCAGTTCTTC; cdr3_aa: CATGEGYNEQFF
d_call: TRBD1; j_call: TRBJ2-1; cdr3_length: 15; clone_size: once; v_call: TRBV19; cdr3_nt: TGTGCCAGTAGATCGACAGGGAGTTCCTACAATGAGCAGTTCTTC; cdr3_aa: CASRSTGSSYNEQFF
d_call: .; j_call: TRBJ2-7; cdr3_length: 13; clone_size: .; v_call: TRBV2; cdr3_nt: TGTGCCAGCAGTGAAGGAGGAGATGACGAGCAGTACTTC; cdr3_aa: CASSEGGDDEQYF
d_call: TRBD1; j_call: TRBJ2-2; cdr3_length: 14; clone_size: .; v_call: TRBV5-4; cdr3_nt: TGTGCCAGCAGCTGGGGACAGGGCACCGGGGAGCTGTTTTTT; cdr3_aa: CASSWGQGTGELFF
d_call: TRBD2; j_call: TRBJ2-3; cdr3_length: 13; clone_size: .; v_call: TRBV13; cdr3_nt: TGTGCCAGCAGCGGAGCGGGGGTGGATACGCAGTATTTT; cdr3_aa: CASSGAGVDTQYF
d_call: .; j_call: TRBJ2-2; cdr3_length: 17; clone_size: .; v_call: TRBV9; cdr3_nt: TGTGCCAGCAGCGTAGCTAAGGCTAGCAGGTACACCGGGGAGCTGTTTTTT; cdr3_aa: CASSVAKASRYTGELFF
d_call: .; j_call: TRBJ2-1; cdr3_length: 12; clone_size: .; v_call: TRBV5-8; cdr3_nt: TGTGCCAGCAGCTTCTTGGTCAGTGAGCAGTTCTTC; cdr3_aa: CASSFLVSEQFF
d_call: .; j_call: TRBJ1-2; cdr3_length: 16; clone_size: .; v_call: TRBV4-1; cdr3_nt: TGCGCCAGCAGCCCTCCAACTGGGACACAGCTTAATGGCTACACCTTC; cdr3_aa: CASSPPTGTQLNGYTF
d_call: TRBD2; j_call: TRBJ2-7; cdr3_length: 14; clone_size: .; v_call: TRBV30; cdr3_nt: TGTGCCTGGAGTGCAGGACTAGGGCCCTACGAGCAGTACTTC; cdr3_aa: CAWSAGLGPYEQYF
d_call: .; j_call: TRBJ2-1; cdr3_length: 14; clone_size: .; v_call: TRBV15; cdr3_nt: TGTGCCACCAGCCTCCGAGAGGCAAGCCATGAGCAGTTCTTC; cdr3_aa: CATSLREASHEQFF
d_call: TRBD1; j_call: TRBJ2-2; cdr3_length: 15; clone_size: .; v_call: TRBV7-9; cdr3_nt: TGTGCCAGCAGCCTGGGACAGGGGAACACCGGGGAGCTGTTTTTT; cdr3_aa: CASSLGQGNTGELFF
d_call: .; j_call: TRBJ2-5; cdr3_length: 16; clone_size: .; v_call: TRBV7-2; cdr3_nt: TGTGCCAGCAGCCCGAACGCCCTTGGGGATCAAGAGACCCAGTACTTC; cdr3_aa: CASSPNALGDQETQYF
d_call: .; j_call: TRBJ1-1; cdr3_length: 18; clone_size: .; v_call: TRBV6-1; cdr3_nt: TGTGCCAGCAGTGAAGTAATAACTACTTCCCTGAGGAACACTGAAGCTTTCTTT; cdr3_aa: CASSEVITTSLRNTEAFF
d_call: TRBD2; j_call: TRBJ2-3; cdr3_length: 16; clone_size: .; v_call: TRBV4-1; cdr3_nt: TGCGCCAGCAGCCAAGATACTAGCGGGTACACAGATACGCAGTATTTT; cdr3_aa: CASSQDTSGYTDTQYF
d_call: .; j_call: TRBJ2-3; cdr3_length: 15; clone_size: .; v_call: TRBV2; cdr3_nt: TGTGCCAGCATGTGGGACCTACCTAGTGGAGATACGCAGTATTTT; cdr3_aa: CASMWDLPSGDTQYF